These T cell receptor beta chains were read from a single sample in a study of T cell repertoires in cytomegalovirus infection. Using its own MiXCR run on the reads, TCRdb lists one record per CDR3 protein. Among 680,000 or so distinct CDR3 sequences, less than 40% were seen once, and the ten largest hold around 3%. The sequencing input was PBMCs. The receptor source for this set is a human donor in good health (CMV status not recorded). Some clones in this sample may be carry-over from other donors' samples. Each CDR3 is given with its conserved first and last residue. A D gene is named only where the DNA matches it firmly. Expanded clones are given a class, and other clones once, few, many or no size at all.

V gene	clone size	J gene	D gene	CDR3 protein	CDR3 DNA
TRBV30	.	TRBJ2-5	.	CAWKPVDKRQETQYF	TGTGCCTGGAAACCTGTCGACAAGCGCCAAGAGACCCAGTACTTC
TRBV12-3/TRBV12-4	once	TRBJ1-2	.	CASSLGSRGVYGYTF	TGTGCCAGCAGCCTAGGGTCGAGAGGAGTCTATGGCTACACCTTC
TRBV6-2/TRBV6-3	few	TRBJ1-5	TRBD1	CASRDDRAVGLQPQHF	TGTGCCAGCAGAGATGACAGGGCAGTTGGTCTTCAGCCCCAGCATTTT
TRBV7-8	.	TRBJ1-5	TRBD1	CASSLGGHRGGGQPQHF	TGTGCCAGCAGCTTAGGGGGGCACAGGGGAGGAGGACAGCCCCAGCATTTT
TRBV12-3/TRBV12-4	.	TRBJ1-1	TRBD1	CASSLPVRGEAFF	TGTGCCAGCAGCCTTCCGGTCAGGGGGGAAGCTTTCTTT
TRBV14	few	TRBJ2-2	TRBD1	CASSLQFRQGWAGELFF	TGTGCCAGCAGCCTACAATTCCGACAGGGGTGGGCCGGGGAGCTGTTTTTT
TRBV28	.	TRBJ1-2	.	CASSSRDYGYTF	TGTGCCAGCAGCTCCCGGGACTATGGCTACACCTTC
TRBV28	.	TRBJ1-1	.	CASAWMATEAFF	TGTGCCAGCGCGTGGATGGCCACTGAAGCTTTCTTT
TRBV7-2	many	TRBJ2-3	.	CASSLNRGSTQYF	TGTGCCAGCAGCCTTAATCGGGGCAGCACGCAGTATTTT
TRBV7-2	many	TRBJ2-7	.	CASSSNYEQYF	TGTGCCAGCAGCTCGAATTACGAGCAGTACTTC
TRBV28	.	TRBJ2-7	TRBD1	CASSSDRVGSYEQYF	TGTGCCAGCAGTTCCGACAGGGTCGGTTCCTACGAGCAGTACTTC
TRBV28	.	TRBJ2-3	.	CASSLGIISTDTQYF	TGTGCCAGCAGTTTAGGGATTATTTCCACAGATACGCAGTATTTT
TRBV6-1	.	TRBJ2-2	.	CASIGTVNTGDLFF	TGTGCCAGCATTGGGACGGTGAACACCGGGGATCTGTTTTTT
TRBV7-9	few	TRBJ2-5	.	CASSLGVGELGYF	TGTGCCAGCAGCCTAGGAGTTGGAGAGCTTGGGTACTTC
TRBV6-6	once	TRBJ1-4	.	CASSYGQRGEKLFF	TGTGCCAGCAGTTACGGGCAGAGGGGTGAAAAACTGTTTTTT
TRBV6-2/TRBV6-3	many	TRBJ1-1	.	CASFASTWAEAFF	TGTGCCAGCTTCGCCAGTACTTGGGCTGAAGCTTTCTTT
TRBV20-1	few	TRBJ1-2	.	CSASWDSVGYTF	TGCAGTGCTAGTTGGGACTCGGTGGGCTACACCTTC
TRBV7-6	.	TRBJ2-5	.	CASSFLGHRGTQYF	TGTGCAAGCAGCTTCCTAGGGCACCGAGGGACCCAGTACTTC
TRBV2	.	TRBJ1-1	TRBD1	CASSVRQGLAEAFF	TGTGCCAGCAGTGTTCGACAGGGGTTGGCTGAAGCTTTCTTT
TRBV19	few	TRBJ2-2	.	CASSMGVTGELFF	TGTGCCAGTAGTATGGGAGTTACAGGGGAGCTGTTTTTT
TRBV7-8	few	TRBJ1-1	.	CASSLASQAPEAFF	TGTGCCAGCAGCTTAGCTTCCCAAGCCCCGGAAGCTTTCTTT
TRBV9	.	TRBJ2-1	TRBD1	CASSVVIGGTGNNEQFF	TGTGCCAGCAGCGTAGTTATTGGTGGGACAGGCAACAATGAGCAGTTCTTC
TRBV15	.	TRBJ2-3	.	CATSRDDKANGRGTDTQYF	TGTGCCACCAGCAGAGATGATAAGGCTAACGGGAGAGGGACAGATACGCAGTATTTT
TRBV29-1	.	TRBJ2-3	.	CSVVVTGSSADTQYF	TGCAGCGTTGTGGTGACAGGGTCTAGCGCAGATACGCAGTATTTT
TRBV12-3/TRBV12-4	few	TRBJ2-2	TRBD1	CASSFLDRGGELFF	TGTGCCAGCAGTTTCCTAGACAGGGGTGGGGAGCTGTTTTTT
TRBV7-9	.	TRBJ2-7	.	CASSFSRGDEQYF	TGTGCCAGCAGCTTCTCCAGGGGAGACGAGCAGTACTTC
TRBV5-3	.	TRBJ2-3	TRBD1	CASSTGTGGATDTQYF	TGTGCCAGCAGCACCGGGACAGGGGGCGCAACAGATACGCAGTATTTT
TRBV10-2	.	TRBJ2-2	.	CASSESRDPNTGELFF	TGCGCCAGCAGTGAGTCCCGGGACCCGAACACCGGGGAGCTGTTTTTT
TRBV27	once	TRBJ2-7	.	CASSLGDAYEQYF	TGTGCCAGCAGTTTAGGGGACGCCTACGAGCAGTACTTC
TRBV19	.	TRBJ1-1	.	CASSIWSLNTEAFF	TGTGCCAGTAGTATCTGGTCCCTGAACACTGAGGCTTTCTTT
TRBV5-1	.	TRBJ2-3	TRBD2	CASSLGTSGFTDTQYF	TGCGCCAGCAGCTTGGGGACTAGCGGTTTCACAGATACGCAGTATTTT
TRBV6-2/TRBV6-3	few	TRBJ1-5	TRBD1	CASSHYGQGAWQPQHF	TGTGCCAGCAGTCACTACGGACAGGGGGCATGGCAGCCCCAGCATTTT
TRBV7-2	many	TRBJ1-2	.	CASSPDRYGYTF	TGTGCCAGCAGCCCGGACAGATATGGCTACACCTTC
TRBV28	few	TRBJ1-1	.	CASSFSFDHGQRNLNTEAFF	TGTGCCAGCAGTTTTTCTTTCGACCATGGACAGCGGAACCTGAACACTGAAGCTTTCTTT
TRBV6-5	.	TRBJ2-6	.	CASTRVAGTASGANVLTF	TGTGCCAGCACCCGGGTGGCGGGGACGGCCTCTGGGGCCAACGTCCTGACTTTC